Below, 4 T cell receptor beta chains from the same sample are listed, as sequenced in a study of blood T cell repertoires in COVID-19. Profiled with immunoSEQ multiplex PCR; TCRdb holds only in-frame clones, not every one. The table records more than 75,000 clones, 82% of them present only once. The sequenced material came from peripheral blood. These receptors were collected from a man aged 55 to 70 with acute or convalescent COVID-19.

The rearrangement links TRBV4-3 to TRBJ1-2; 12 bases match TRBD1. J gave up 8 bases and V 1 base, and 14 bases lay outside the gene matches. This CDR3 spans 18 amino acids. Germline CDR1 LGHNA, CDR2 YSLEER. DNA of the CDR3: TGCGCCAGCAGCCAAGGTGGATTGGGACAGGGGGCTTTTCGGGGCTACACCTTC. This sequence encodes CASSQGGLGQGAFRGYTF.

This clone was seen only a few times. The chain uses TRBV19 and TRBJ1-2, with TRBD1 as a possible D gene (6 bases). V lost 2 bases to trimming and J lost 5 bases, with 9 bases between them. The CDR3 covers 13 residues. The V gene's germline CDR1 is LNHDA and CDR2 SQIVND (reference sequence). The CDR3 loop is CASSITGWYGYTF. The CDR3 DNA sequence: TGTGCCAGTAGTATAACAGGGTGGTATGGCTACACCTTC.

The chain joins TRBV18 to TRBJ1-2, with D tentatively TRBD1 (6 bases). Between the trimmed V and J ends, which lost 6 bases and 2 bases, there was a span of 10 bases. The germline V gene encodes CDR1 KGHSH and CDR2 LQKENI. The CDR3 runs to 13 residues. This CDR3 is CASSEDRNYGYTF. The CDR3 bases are TGTGCCAGCTCTGAGGACAGAAACTATGGCTACACCTTC.

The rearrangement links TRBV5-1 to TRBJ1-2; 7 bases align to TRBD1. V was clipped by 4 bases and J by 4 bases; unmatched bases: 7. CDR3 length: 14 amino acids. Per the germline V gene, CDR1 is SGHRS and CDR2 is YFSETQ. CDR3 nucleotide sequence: TGCGCCAGCAGCCCTGGGACAGACCTCTATGGCTACACCTTC. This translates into CASSPGTDLYGYTF. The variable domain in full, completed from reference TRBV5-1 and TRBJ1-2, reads KAGVTQTPRYLIKTRGQQVTLSCSPISGHRSVSWYQQTPGQGLQFLFEYFSETQRNKGNFPGRFSGRQFSNSRSEMNVSTLELGDSALYLCASSPGTDLYGYTFGSGTRLTVV.